This TCR beta chain stems from a study of cytomegalovirus exposure and HLA in healthy donors. Study context: An earlier analysis identified under 130 million unique TCR beta sequences in 170 million or so T cells.

Primers included in the PCR were 60 Vbeta and 13 Jbeta primers. The assay was immunoSEQ multiplex PCR, and TCRdb's table has in-frame clones only and misses some. The data hold around 110,000 clones, with less than 80% observed a single time. The CDR3 consists of 14 residues. Trimming removed 2 bases from V and 6 bases from J; junction bases left unmatched: 4. CDR1 and CDR2 (germline): SQVTM, ANQGSEA. Findings and limits, study-wide: What was likely a sequencing artifact was a cluster of highly shared sequence variants. It was taken for granted in presence/absence analyses that sequencing depth across donors was roughly uniform.

As concerns this clone: Its antigen is not identified.

At sampling all donors were nominally healthy, likely with unrecorded immune exposures. This receptor was taken from a man aged 55-75 years in good health and CMV-seronegative. Material for sequencing was PBMCs. The rearrangement links TRBV29-1 to TRBJ2-7; 13 nucleotides align to TRBD2. CDR3 sequence reads: CSVEKGLAGFEQYF. CDR3 coding DNA: TGCAGCGTTGAAAAGGGACTAGCGGGGTTCGAGCAGTACTTC.